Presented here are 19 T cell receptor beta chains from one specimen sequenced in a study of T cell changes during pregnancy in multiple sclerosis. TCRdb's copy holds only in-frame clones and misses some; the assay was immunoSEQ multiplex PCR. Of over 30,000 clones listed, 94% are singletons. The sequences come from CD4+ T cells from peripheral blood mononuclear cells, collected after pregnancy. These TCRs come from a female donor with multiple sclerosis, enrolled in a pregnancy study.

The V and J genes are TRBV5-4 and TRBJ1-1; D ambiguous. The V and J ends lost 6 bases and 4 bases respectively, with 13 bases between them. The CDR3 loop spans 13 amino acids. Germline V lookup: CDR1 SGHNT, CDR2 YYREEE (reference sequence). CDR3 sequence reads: CASTGGGSTEAFF. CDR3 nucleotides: TGTGCCAGCACCGGAGGAGGGTCCACTGAAGCTTTCTTT.

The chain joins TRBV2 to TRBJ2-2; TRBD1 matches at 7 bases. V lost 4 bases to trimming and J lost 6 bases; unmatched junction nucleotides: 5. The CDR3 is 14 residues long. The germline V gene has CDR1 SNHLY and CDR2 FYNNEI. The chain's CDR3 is CASSGNRGAGELFF. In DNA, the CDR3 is TGTGCCAGCAGTGGGAACAGGGGAGCCGGGGAGCTGTTTTTT.

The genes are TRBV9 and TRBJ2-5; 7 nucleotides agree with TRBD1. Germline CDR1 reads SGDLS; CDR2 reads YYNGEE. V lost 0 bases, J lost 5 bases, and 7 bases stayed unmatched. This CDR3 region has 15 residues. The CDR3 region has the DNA TGTGCCAGCAGCGTAGCTTTAGGGGGCCTCGAGACCCAGTACTTC. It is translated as CASSVALGGLETQYF. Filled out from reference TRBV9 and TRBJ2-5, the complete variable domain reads DSGVTQTPKHLITATGQRVTLRCSPRSGDLSVYWYQQSLDQGLQFLIQYYNGEERAKGNILERFSAQQFPDLHSELNLSSLELGDSALYFCASSVALGGLETQYFGPGTRLLVL.

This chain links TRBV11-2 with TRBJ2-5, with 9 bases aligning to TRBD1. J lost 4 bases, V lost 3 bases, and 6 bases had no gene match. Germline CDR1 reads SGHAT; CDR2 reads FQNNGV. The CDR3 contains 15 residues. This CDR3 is CASSFPTGGRETQYF. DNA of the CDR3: TGTGCCAGCAGCTTTCCTACAGGGGGCCGAGAGACCCAGTACTTC.

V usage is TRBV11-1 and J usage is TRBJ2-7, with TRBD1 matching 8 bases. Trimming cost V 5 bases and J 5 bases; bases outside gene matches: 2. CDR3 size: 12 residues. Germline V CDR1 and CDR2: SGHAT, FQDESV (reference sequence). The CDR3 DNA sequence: TGTGCCAGCAGCCCACAGGGGGACGAGCAGTACTTC. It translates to CASSPQGDEQYF.

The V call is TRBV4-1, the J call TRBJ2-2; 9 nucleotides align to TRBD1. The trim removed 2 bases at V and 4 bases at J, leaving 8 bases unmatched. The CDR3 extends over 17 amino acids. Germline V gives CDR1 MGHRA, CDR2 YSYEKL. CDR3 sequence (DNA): TGCGCCAGCAGCCAACTCGGACAGGGGAGGTCCACCGGGGAGCTGTTTTTT. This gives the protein CASSQLGQGRSTGELFF.

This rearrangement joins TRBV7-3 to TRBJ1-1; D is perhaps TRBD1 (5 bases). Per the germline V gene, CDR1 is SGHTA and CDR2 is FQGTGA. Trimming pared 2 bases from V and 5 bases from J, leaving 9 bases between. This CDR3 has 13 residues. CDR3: CASSLYGGTEAFF. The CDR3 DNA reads TGTGCCAGCAGCTTATACGGGGGGACTGAAGCTTTCTTT.

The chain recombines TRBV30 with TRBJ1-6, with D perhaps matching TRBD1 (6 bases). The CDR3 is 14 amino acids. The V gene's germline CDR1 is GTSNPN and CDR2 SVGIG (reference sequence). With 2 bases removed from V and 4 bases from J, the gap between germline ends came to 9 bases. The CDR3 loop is CAWSTDRYNSPLHF. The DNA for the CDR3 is TGTGCCTGGAGTACCGACAGGTATAATTCACCCCTCCACTTT.

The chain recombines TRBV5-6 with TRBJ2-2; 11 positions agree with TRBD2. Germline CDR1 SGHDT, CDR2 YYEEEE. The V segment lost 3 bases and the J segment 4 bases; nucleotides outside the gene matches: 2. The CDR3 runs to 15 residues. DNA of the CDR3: TGTGCCAGCAGCTACCTAGCGGGGGGCACCGGGGAGCTGTTTTTT. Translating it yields CASSYLAGGTGELFF.

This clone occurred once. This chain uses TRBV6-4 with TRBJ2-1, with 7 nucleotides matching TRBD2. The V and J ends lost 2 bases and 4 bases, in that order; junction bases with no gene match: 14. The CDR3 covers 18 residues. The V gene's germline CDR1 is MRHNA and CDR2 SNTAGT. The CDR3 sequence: CASSDTQLSGAEYNEQFF. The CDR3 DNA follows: TGTGCCAGCAGTGACACCCAACTCAGCGGGGCGGAATACAATGAGCAGTTCTTC.

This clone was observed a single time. CDR3 DNA: TGTGCCAGCAGTTCCCAAACTAAGGACAACTCCTACGAGCAGTACTTC. Protein: CASSSQTKDNSYEQYF. V is TRBV28 and J is TRBJ2-7; D is possibly TRBD1 (5 bases). V was shortened by 4 bases and J by 0 bases, with 16 bases between the two germline ends. The CDR3 consists of 16 residues. Germline CDR1 and CDR2: MDHEN and SYDVKM.

The CDR3 reads CASSVGGGNTQYF. As DNA, the CDR3 is TGTGCCAGCAGTGTTGGGGGGGGGAATACGCAGTATTTT. This sequence joins TRBV2 and TRBJ2-3, with TRBD2 matching over 7 bases. The CDR3 has 13 amino acids. Germline V gives CDR1 SNHLY, CDR2 FYNNEI. The V gene end was trimmed by 4 bases and the J gene end by 7 bases; junction bases not matched to a gene: 5.

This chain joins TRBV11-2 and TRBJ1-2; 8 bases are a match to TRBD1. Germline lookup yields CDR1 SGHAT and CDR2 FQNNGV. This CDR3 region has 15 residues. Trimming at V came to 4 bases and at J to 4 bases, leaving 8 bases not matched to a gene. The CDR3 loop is CASSSDGTGAYGYTF. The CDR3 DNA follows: TGTGCCAGCAGCTCGGATGGGACAGGAGCCTATGGCTACACCTTC.

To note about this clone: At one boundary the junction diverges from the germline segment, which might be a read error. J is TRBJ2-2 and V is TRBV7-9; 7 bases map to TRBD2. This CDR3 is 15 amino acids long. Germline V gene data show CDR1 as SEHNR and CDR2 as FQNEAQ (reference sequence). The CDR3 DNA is TGTGCCAGCAGCCTAGCGGAGGCGAACACCGGGGAGCTGTTTTTT. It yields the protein CASSLAEANTGELFF.

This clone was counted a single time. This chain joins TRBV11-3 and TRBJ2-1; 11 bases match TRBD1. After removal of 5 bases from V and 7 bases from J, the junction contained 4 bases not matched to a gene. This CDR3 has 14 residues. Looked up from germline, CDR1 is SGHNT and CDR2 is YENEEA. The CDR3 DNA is TGTGCCAGCAGCCGGGACAGGGGGTTAAATGAGCAGTTCTTC. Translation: CASSRDRGLNEQFF.

CDR3 bases: TGTGCCAGCAGTGAATCCGGGACAGGCGAAGCTTTCTTT. Protein sequence: CASSESGTGEAFF. V usage is TRBV2 and J usage is TRBJ1-1; 8 bases are a match to TRBD1. V lost 2 bases, J lost 8 bases, and 4 bases stayed unmatched. The germline gives CDR1 SNHLY, CDR2 FYNNEI. The length of the CDR3 is 13 residues.

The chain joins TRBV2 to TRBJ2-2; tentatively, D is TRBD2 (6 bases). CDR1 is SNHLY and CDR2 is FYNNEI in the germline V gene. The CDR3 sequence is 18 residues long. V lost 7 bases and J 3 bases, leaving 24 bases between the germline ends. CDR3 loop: CASTMEGRWAGHTGELFF. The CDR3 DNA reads TGTGCCAGCACCATGGAGGGAAGGTGGGCCGGTCACACCGGGGAGCTGTTTTTT.

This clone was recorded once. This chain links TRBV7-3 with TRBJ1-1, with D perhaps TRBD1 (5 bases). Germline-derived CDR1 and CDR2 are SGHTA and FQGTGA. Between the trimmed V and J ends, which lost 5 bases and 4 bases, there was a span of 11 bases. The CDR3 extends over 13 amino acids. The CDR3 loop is CASSQERGTEAFF. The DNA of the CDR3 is TGTGCCAGCAGCCAAGAAAGGGGCACTGAAGCTTTCTTT.

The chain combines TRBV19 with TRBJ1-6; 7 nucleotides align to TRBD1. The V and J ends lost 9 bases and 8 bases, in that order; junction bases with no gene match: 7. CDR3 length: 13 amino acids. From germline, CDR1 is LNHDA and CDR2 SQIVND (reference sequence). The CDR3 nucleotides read TGTGCCAGCAAGGGGGCTGGTCATTCACCCCTCCACTTT. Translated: CASKGAGHSPLHF.